This T cell receptor beta chain was identified during a study of PD-L1 blockade in urothelial cancer. Whole-study context: Samples came from 3 weeks, at the second dose, and 6 weeks into treatment. Typically, measured as a median, blood samples had 130,000 to 150,000 T cells.

In the case of this clone: What it recognizes is unknown.

The study's findings and limits: Prediction of better survival came from below-median pretreatment blood TCR clonality.

Here immunoSEQ multiplex PCR was the method, and the copy in TCRdb shows in-frame clones only, minus some. Among 20,000 to 25,000 clones listed, around nine tenths were seen once. V was shortened by 8 bases and J by 0 bases, with 23 bases between the two germline ends. Germline lookup yields CDR1 LNHDA and CDR2 SQIVND (reference sequence). CDR3 length: 18 amino acids. The time point here: peripheral blood 6 weeks after treatment start. J is TRBJ1-5 and V is TRBV19; no firm D call. Sequencing was performed on PBMCs, taken around atezolizumab (anti-PD-L1) treatment. This clonotype was sampled from a woman aged 55-69 years with urothelial cancer. CDR3 nucleotides: TGTGCCAGTCCCGTACGGACTTATCAGCCATATAGCAATCAGCCCCAGCATTTT. Its protein is CASPVRTYQPYSNQPQHF.